These T cell receptor beta chains were read from a single sample in a study of blood T cell repertoires in COVID-19. The data were produced by immunoSEQ multiplex PCR, yet TCRdb's version contains in-frame clones alone and is incomplete. The sample records 310,000 or so clones, around 88% being singletons. Sequencing was performed on PBMCs or T cells enriched from blood (not recorded which). Every receptor here comes from a woman between 40 and 50 years old who had recovered from COVID-19. Both conserved end residues are part of each CDR3. Each record gives: J gene, V gene, D gene, clone size, CDR3 protein, CDR3 DNA. D genes are given only for firm matches. Clone size appears in some rows only: once, few, many, or a class for an expanded clone.

j_gene: TRBJ2-1
v_gene: TRBV12-3/TRBV12-4
d_gene: TRBD2
abundance: few
CDR3aa: CASSFGGRDEQFF
CDR3nt: TGTGCCAGCAGTTTTGGCGGGAGGGATGAGCAGTTCTTC

j_gene: TRBJ2-7
v_gene: TRBV20-1
d_gene: TRBD1
abundance: -
CDR3aa: CSASGDRGRGEQYF
CDR3nt: TGCAGTGCTAGTGGGGACAGGGGTAGGGGCGAGCAGTACTTC

j_gene: TRBJ2-3
v_gene: TRBV7-9
d_gene: -
abundance: -
CDR3aa: CASSPGGVADTQYF
CDR3nt: TGTGCCAGCAGCCCCGGAGGGGTAGCCGATACGCAGTATTTT

j_gene: TRBJ1-3
v_gene: TRBV27
d_gene: -
abundance: -
CDR3aa: CASKPVPGNTIYF
CDR3nt: TGTGCCAGCAAACCAGTCCCTGGAAACACCATATATTTT

j_gene: TRBJ2-5
v_gene: TRBV4-1
d_gene: -
abundance: once
CDR3aa: CASSQDYRVRETQYF
CDR3nt: TGCGCCAGCAGCCAAGATTATCGGGTACGGGAGACCCAGTACTTC

j_gene: TRBJ2-3
v_gene: TRBV20-1
d_gene: -
abundance: -
CDR3aa: CSATDFDTQYF
CDR3nt: TGCAGTGCCACGGACTTCGATACGCAGTATTTT

j_gene: TRBJ1-5
v_gene: TRBV2
d_gene: TRBD1
abundance: -
CDR3aa: CASGQASNQPQHF
CDR3nt: TGTGCCAGCGGACAGGCAAGCAATCAGCCCCAGCATTTT

j_gene: TRBJ1-1
v_gene: TRBV7-2
d_gene: TRBD1
abundance: -
CDR3aa: CASRQQGYTEAFF
CDR3nt: TGTGCCAGCAGACAACAGGGGTACACTGAAGCTTTCTTT

j_gene: TRBJ1-2
v_gene: TRBV6-5
d_gene: -
abundance: -
CDR3aa: CASSYGVGDRGYTF
CDR3nt: TGTGCCAGCAGTTATGGGGTAGGGGATCGTGGCTACACCTTC

j_gene: TRBJ2-5
v_gene: TRBV28
d_gene: -
abundance: once
CDR3aa: CASSLQDSQYEETQYF
CDR3nt: TGTGCCAGCAGTTTACAGGACAGCCAGTATGAGGAGACCCAGTACTTC

j_gene: TRBJ1-6
v_gene: TRBV19
d_gene: -
abundance: -
CDR3aa: CASSNGGKYSPLHF
CDR3nt: TGTGCCAGTAGTAACGGGGGAAAGTATTCACCCCTCCACTTT

j_gene: TRBJ2-1
v_gene: TRBV7-3
d_gene: -
abundance: once
CDR3aa: CASSTYRDNEQFF
CDR3nt: TGTGCCAGCAGCACCTACCGGGACAATGAGCAGTTCTTC

j_gene: TRBJ1-1
v_gene: TRBV30
d_gene: -
abundance: -
CDR3aa: CAWSTGVGGDMNTEAFF
CDR3nt: TGTGCCTGGAGTACCGGGGTAGGGGGAGACATGAACACTGAAGCTTTCTTT

j_gene: TRBJ2-2
v_gene: TRBV19
d_gene: TRBD2
abundance: -
CDR3aa: CASSGWGGTNTGELFF
CDR3nt: TGTGCCAGTAGTGGGTGGGGGGGAACCAACACCGGGGAGCTGTTTTTT